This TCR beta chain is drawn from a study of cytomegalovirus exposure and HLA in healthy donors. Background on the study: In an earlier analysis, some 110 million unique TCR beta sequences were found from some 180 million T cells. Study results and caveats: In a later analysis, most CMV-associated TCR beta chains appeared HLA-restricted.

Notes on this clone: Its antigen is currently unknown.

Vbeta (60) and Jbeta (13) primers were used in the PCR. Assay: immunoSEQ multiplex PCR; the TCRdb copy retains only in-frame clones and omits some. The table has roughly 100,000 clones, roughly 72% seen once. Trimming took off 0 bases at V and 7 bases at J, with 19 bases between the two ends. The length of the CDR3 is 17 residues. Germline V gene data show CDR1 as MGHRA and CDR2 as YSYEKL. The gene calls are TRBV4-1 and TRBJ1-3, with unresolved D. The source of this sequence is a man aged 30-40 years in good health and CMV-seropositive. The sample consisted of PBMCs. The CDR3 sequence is CASSQDGRAGRGNTIYF. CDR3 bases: TGCGCCAGCAGCCAAGATGGAAGGGCAGGCCGAGGGAACACCATATATTTT.